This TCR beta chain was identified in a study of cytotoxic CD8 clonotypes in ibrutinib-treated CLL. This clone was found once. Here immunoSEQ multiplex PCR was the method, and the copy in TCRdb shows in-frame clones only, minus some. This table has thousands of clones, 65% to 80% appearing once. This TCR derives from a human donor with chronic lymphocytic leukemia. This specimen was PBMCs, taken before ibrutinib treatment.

The CDR3 nucleotides are TGTGCCAGCAGCTCGGGACCCGCGGGGACCCAGTACTTC. It yields the protein CASSSGPAGTQYF. The V call is TRBV7-3, the J call TRBJ2-5; D tentatively fits TRBD1 or TRBD2 (5 bases each). The CDR3 is 13 amino acids. Germline CDR1 SGHTA, CDR2 FQGTGA. V was trimmed by 4 bases and J by 7 bases, leaving 13 bases between them.